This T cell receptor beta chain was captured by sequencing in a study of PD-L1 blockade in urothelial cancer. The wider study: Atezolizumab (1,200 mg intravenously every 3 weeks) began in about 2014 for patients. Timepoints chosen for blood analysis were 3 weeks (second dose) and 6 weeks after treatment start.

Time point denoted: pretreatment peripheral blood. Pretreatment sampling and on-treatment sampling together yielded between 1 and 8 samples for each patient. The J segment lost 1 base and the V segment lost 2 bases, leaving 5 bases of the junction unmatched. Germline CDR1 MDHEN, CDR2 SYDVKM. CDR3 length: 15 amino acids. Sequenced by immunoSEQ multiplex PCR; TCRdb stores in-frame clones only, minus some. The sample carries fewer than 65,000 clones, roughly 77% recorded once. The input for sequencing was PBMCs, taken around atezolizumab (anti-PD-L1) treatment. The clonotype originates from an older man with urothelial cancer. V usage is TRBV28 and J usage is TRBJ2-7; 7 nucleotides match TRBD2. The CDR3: CASSLGAGASYEQYF. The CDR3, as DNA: TGTGCCAGCAGTTTAGGGGCGGGAGCGTCCTACGAGCAGTACTTC.